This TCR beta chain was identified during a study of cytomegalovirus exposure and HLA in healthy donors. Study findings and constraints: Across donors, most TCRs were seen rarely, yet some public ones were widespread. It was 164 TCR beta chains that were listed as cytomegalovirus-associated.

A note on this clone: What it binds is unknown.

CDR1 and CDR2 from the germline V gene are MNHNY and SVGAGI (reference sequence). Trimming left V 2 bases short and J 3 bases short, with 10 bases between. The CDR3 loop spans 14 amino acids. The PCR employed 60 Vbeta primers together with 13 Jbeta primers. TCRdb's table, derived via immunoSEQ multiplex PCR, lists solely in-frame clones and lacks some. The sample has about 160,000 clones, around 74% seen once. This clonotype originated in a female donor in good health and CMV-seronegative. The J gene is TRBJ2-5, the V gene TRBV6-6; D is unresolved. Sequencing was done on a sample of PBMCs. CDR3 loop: CASSYPDTEETQYF. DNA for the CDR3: TGTGCCAGCAGTTACCCCGACACGGAAGAGACCCAGTACTTC.